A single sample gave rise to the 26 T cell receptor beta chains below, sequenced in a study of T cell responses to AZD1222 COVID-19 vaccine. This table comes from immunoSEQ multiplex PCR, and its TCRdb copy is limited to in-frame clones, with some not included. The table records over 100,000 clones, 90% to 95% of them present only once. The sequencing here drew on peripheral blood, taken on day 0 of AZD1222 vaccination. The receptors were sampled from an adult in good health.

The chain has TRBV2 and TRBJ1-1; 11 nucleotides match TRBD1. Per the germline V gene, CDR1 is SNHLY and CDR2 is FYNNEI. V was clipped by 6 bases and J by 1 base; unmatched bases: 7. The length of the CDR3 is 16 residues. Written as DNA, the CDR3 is TGTGCCAGCAGCCAAAGAGGACAGGGGGCGAACACTGAAGCTTTCTTT. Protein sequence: CASSQRGQGANTEAFF.

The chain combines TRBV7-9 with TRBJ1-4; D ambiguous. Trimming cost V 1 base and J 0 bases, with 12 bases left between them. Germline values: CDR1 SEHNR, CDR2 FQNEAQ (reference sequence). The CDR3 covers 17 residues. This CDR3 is CASSLERQAATNEKLFF. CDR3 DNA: TGTGCCAGCAGCTTAGAAAGGCAGGCCGCAACTAATGAAAAACTGTTTTTT.

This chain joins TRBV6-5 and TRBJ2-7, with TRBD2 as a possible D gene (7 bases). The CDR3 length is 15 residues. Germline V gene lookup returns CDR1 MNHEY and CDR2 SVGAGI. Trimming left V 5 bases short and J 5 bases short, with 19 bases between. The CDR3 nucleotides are TGTGCCAGCAGTATACTGGGAGGGGGATCCCACGAGCAGTACTTC. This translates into CASSILGGGSHEQYF.

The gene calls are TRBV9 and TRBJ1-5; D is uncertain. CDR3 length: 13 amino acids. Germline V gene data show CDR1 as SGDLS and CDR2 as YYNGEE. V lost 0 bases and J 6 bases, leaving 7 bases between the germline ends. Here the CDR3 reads CASSVDLSQPQHF. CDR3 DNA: TGTGCCAGCAGCGTAGATCTCAGTCAGCCCCAGCATTTT.

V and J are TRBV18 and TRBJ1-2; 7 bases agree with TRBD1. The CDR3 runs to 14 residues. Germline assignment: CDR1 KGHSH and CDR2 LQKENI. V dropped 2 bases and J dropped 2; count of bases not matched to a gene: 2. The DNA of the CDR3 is TGTGCCAGCTCACCAGCGGGACAGAACTATGGCTACACCTTC. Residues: CASSPAGQNYGYTF.

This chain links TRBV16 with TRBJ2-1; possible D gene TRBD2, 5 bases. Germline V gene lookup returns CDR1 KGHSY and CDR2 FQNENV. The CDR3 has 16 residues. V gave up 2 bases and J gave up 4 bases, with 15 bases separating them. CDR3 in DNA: TGTGCCAGCAGCCAACCCGATCGGACTGCATACAATGAGCAGTTCTTC. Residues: CASSQPDRTAYNEQFF.

The CDR3: CASSLDGAGAPYEQYF. The CDR3 DNA follows: TGTGCCAGCAGCTTAGATGGGGCAGGGGCCCCCTACGAGCAGTACTTC. The chain employs TRBV11-3 and TRBJ2-7; TRBD1 is a possible D gene (6 bases). Per germline, CDR1 SGHNT and CDR2 YENEEA. Trimming cost V 0 bases and J 2 bases, with 14 bases left between them. This CDR3 is 16 amino acids long.

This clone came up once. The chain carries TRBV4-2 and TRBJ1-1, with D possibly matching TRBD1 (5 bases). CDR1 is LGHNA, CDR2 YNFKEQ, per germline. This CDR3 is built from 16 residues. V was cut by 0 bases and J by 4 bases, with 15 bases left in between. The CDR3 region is CASSQDGGRGSTEAFF. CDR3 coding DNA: TGTGCCAGCAGCCAAGATGGGGGACGGGGTAGCACTGAAGCTTTCTTT.

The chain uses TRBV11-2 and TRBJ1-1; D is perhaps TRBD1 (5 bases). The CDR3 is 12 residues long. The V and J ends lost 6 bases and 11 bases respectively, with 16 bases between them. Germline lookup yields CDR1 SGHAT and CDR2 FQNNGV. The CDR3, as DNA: TGTGCCAGCAGGCACGGGGACCCTGGGGCTTTCTTT. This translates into CASRHGDPGAFF.

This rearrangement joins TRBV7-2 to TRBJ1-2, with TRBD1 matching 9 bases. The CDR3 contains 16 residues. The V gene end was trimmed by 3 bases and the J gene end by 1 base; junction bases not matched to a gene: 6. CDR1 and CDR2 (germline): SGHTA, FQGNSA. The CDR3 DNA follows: TGTGCCAGCAGCTTGGCCGGGACAGGGATTAACTATGGCTACACCTTC. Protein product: CASSLAGTGINYGYTF.

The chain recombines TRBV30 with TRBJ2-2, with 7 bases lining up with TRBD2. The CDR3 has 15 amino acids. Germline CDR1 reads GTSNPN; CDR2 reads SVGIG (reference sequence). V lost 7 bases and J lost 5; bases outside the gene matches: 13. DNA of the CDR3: TGTGCCTCGACCCTAGGACTAGTCAAGACCGGGGAGCTGTTTTTT. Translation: CASTLGLVKTGELFF.

The DNA for the CDR3 is TGTGCCTGGGATAGAATTAAAACAGATACGCAGTATTTT. This sequence encodes CAWDRIKTDTQYF. This sequence joins TRBV30 and TRBJ2-3; D gene uncertain. This CDR3 is built from 13 residues. Trimming took 5 bases from V and 3 from J, leaving 12 bases between them. The germline V gene has CDR1 GTSNPN and CDR2 SVGIG (reference sequence). The variable domain in full, completed from reference TRBV30 and TRBJ2-3, reads SQTIHQWPATLVQPVGSPLSLECTVEGTSNPNLYWYRQAAGRGLQLLFYSVGIGQISSEVPQNLSASRPQDRQFILSSKKLLLSDSGFYLCAWDRIKTDTQYFGPGTRLTVL.

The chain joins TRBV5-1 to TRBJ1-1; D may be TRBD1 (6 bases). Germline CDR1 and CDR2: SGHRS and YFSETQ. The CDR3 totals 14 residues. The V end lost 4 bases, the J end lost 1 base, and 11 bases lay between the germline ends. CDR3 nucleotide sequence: TGCGCCAGCAGCCGGGAGACAGGGAACACTGAAGCTTTCTTT. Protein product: CASSRETGNTEAFF.

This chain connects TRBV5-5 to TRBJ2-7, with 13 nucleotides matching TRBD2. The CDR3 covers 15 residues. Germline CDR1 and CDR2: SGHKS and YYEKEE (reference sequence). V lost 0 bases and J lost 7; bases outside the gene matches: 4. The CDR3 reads CASSLGQGLAGEQYF. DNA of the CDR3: TGTGCCAGCAGCTTGGGGCAGGGACTAGCGGGGGAGCAGTACTTC. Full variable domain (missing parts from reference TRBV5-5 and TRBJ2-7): DAGVTQSPTHLIKTRGQQVTLRCSPISGHKSVSWYQQVLGQGPQFIFQYYEKEERGRGNFPDRFSARQFPNYSSELNVNALLLGDSALYLCASSLGQGLAGEQYFGPGTRLTVT.

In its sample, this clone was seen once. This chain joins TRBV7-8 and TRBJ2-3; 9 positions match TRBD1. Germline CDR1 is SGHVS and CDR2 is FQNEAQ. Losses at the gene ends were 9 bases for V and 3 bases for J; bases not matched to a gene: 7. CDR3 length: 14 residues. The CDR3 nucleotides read TGTGCCAGTAGCCTCGGGACAGGGACAGATACGCAGTATTTT. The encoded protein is CASSLGTGTDTQYF.

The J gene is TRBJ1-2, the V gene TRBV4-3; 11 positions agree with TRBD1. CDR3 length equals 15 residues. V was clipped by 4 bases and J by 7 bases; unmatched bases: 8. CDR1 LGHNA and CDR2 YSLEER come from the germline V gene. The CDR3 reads CASSPGQGAITGYTF. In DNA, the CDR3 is TGCGCCAGCAGCCCCGGACAGGGGGCGATTACTGGCTACACCTTC.

The DNA for the CDR3 is TGTGCCAGCAGCTTCAGTCTCAACTACGAGCAGTACTTC. This gives the protein CASSFSLNYEQYF. The V call is TRBV11-2, the J call TRBJ2-7, with unresolved D. The germline CDR1 and CDR2 sequences are SGHAT and FQNNGV. The CDR3 has 13 residues. Trimming removed 3 bases at V and 3 bases at J, with 9 bases between. Looking up the rest from reference TRBV11-2 and TRBJ2-7 gives the full variable domain: EAGVAQSPRYKIIEKRQSVAFWCNPISGHATLYWYQQILGQGPKLLIQFQNNGVVDDSQLPKDRFSAERLKGVDSTLKIQPAKLEDSAVYLCASSFSLNYEQYFGPGTRLTVT.

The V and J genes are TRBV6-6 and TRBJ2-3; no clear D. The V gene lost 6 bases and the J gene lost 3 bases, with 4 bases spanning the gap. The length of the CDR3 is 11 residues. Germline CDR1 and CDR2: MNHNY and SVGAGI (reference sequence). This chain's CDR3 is CASSKTDTQYF. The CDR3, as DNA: TGTGCCAGCAGCAAAACAGATACGCAGTATTTT.

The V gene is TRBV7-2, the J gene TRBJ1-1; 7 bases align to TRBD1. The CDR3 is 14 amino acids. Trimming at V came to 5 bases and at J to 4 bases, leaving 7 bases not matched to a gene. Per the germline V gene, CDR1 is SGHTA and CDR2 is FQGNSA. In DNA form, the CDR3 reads TGTGCCAGCAGCCCCCAGGCAGGGGGCACTGAAGCTTTCTTT. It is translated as CASSPQAGGTEAFF.

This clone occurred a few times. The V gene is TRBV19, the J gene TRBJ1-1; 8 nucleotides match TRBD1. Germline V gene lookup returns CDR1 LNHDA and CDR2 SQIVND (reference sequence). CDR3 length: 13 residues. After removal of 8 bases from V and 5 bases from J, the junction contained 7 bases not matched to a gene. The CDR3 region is CASQGAGLTEAFF. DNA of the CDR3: TGTGCCAGTCAGGGGGCTGGACTTACTGAAGCTTTCTTT. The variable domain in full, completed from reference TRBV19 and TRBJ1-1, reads DGGITQSPKYLFRKEGQNVTLSCEQNLNHDAMYWYRQDPGQGLRLIYYSQIVNDFQKGDIAEGYSVSREKKESFPLTVTSAQKNPTAFYLCASQGAGLTEAFFGQGTRLTVV.

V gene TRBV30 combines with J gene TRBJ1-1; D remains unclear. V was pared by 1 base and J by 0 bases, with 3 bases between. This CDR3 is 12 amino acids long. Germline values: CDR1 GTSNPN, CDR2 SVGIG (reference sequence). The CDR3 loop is CAWSGVNTEAFF. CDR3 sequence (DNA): TGTGCCTGGAGTGGGGTGAACACTGAAGCTTTCTTT.

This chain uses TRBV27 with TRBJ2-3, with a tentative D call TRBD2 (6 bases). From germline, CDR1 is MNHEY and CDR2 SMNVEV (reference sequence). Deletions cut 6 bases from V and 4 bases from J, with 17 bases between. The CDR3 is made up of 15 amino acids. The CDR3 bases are TGTGCCAGCAGCTCGCCGGGACTGGGCGCAGATACGCAGTATTTT. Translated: CASSSPGLGADTQYF.

The CDR3 here is CASSEIGHPSHEQYF. CDR3 coding DNA: TGTGCCAGCAGTGAAATTGGACATCCGTCCCACGAGCAGTACTTC. V and J are TRBV2 and TRBJ2-7, with D perhaps matching TRBD1 (5 bases). V lost 2 bases and J lost 5, with 16 bases in between. The germline CDR1 and CDR2 sequences are SNHLY and FYNNEI. The length of the CDR3 is 15 residues.

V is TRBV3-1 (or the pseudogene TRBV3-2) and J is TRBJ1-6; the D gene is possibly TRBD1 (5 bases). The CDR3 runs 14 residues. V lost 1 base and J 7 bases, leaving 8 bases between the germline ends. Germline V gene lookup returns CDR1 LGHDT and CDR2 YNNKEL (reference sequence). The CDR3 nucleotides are TGTGCCAGCAGCCAAGCCAGGGCAAATTCACCCCTCCACTTT. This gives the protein CASSQARANSPLHF.

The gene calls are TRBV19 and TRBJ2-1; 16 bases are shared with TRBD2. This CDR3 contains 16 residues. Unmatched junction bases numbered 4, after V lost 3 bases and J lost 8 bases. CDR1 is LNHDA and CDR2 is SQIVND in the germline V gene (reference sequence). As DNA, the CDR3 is TGTGCCAGTAGTATGGGACTAGCGGGAGGGTTTGATGAGCAGTTCTTC. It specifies CASSMGLAGGFDEQFF.

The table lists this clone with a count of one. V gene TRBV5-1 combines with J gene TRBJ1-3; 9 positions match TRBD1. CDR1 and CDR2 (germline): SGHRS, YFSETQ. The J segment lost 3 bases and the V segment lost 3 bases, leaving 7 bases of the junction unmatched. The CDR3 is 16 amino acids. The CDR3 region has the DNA TGCGCCAGCAGCTCCTCGGACAGGGGAGGTGGAAACACCATATATTTT. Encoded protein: CASSSSDRGGGNTIYF.